The clone carrying this TCR beta chain occurred a few times. Antigen: not known. MiXCR, run by TCRdb on the reads, gives a single entry per CDR3 protein. The sample has under 130,000 distinct CDR3 sequences, roughly 40% seen once. Trimming stripped 0 bases from V and 7 bases from J, with 7 bases between. Germline lookup yields CDR1 SNHLY and CDR2 FYNNEI. CDR3 length equals 13 residues. This specimen belongs to a study of T cell repertoires in cytomegalovirus infection. As for the study in general: Use of recently identified HLA-C-restricted and well-studied HLA-B-restricted CMV epitopes was part of the study.

The study, taken as a whole, reports: The response measured ex vivo was dominated by TCR beta clonotypes (HLA-C-restricted and CMV-specific).

The material sequenced was CD8+ T cells from cultured PBMCs, taken from culture after CMV antigen stimulation. The chain combines TRBV2 with TRBJ2-1; D is unclear. The sequence came from a human donor in good health (CMV status not recorded). Some clones in this sample may be carry-over from other donors' samples. The CDR3 DNA sequence: TGTGCCAGCAGTGAAGCGCCGGGTAATGAGCAGTTCTTC. Its translation is CASSEAPGNEQFF.